The 8 T cell receptor beta chains reported below all come from one sample, sequenced in a study of shared clonotypes between healthy human individuals. Libraries were prepared by immunoSEQ multiplex PCR; TCRdb keeps only in-frame clonotypes and omits some of them. The table shows over 400,000 clones, with 81% occurring only once. Sequenced sample: PBMCs. The receptors were sampled from a middle-aged woman in good health. Some clones in this sample may be carry-over from other donors' samples.

The CDR3 here is CASSSNRGANVLTF. The DNA for the CDR3 is TGTGCCAGCAGCTCTAACAGGGGGGCCAACGTCCTGACTTTC. This chain uses TRBV7-9 with TRBJ2-6, with D possibly matching TRBD1 (5 bases). CDR1 and CDR2 (germline): SEHNR, FQNEAQ (reference sequence). Trimming shortened V by 4 bases and J by 4 bases, and 8 bases separated the two germline ends. The CDR3 runs 14 residues.

The chain couples TRBV6-5 to TRBJ2-7; D unclear. The CDR3 is 13 residues long. CDR1 and CDR2 from the germline V gene are MNHEY and SVGAGI. Trimming pared 6 bases from V and 1 base from J, leaving 10 bases between. This CDR3 is CASRHMESYEQYF. As DNA, the CDR3 is TGTGCCAGCAGACACATGGAATCCTACGAGCAGTACTTC.

Concerning this clone itself: It differs at one base from a far larger clone, so likely a read error. Other DNA sequences in the sample encode the same CDR3. The rearrangement joins TRBV27 to TRBJ2-7; D assignment may be TRBD1 or TRBD2 (5 bases each). CDR1 is MNHEY, CDR2 SMNVEV, per germline (reference sequence). The CDR3 is 12 residues long. Trimming took off 6 bases at V and 5 bases at J, with 11 bases between the two ends. CDR3 sequence: CASSFGTHEQYF. Written as DNA, the CDR3 is TGTGCCAGCAGCTTCGGGACCCACGAGCAGTACTTC.

V and J are TRBV9 and TRBJ1-3, with D perhaps TRBD1 (5 bases). This CDR3 is 17 amino acids long. CDR1 and CDR2 (germline): SGDLS, YYNGEE. Trimming took off 0 bases at V and 0 bases at J, with 13 bases between the two ends. The CDR3 DNA is TGTGCCAGCAGCGTAGGTGGGACCGACCCCTCTGGAAACACCATATATTTT. As protein: CASSVGGTDPSGNTIYF.

The chain uses TRBV6-6 and TRBJ2-5; 7 bases are shared with TRBD1. This CDR3 is 14 amino acids long. J gave up 5 bases and V 5 bases, and 8 bases lay outside the gene matches. CDR1 is MNHNY and CDR2 is SVGAGI in the germline V gene (reference sequence). In DNA, the CDR3 is TGTGCCAGCAGTCTGATGACAGGGCTGGAGACCCAGTACTTC. Translated, it gives CASSLMTGLETQYF.

The DNA of the CDR3 is TGTGCCAGCAGTTTAATCTGGTCGTCTAGCGTTAACCAAGAGACCCAGTACTTC. Protein sequence: CASSLIWSSSVNQETQYF. The rearrangement links TRBV28 to TRBJ2-5; perhaps TRBD2 as D (6 bases). Germline V gives CDR1 MDHEN, CDR2 SYDVKM. V gave up 2 bases and J gave up 0 bases, with 19 bases separating them. The CDR3 runs 18 residues.

This chain uses TRBV5-1 with TRBJ2-7; D is perhaps TRBD1 (8 bases). This CDR3 region has 14 residues. The germline V gene encodes CDR1 SGHRS and CDR2 YFSETQ. Deletions cut 4 bases from V and 6 bases from J, with 17 bases between. The CDR3 DNA follows: TGCGCCAGCAGCAGTACAGGGGGGGTCTTCGAGCAGTACTTC. Residues: CASSSTGGVFEQYF.

The V gene is TRBV27, the J gene TRBJ2-7; 10 nucleotides agree with TRBD2. Trimming cost V 2 bases and J 3 bases; bases outside gene matches: 7. CDR1 is MNHEY, CDR2 SMNVEV, per germline (reference sequence). This CDR3 has 16 residues. CDR3 nucleotide sequence: TGTGCCAGCAGTTTACAAGAGCTAGCGGGGGACTACGAGCAGTACTTC. Translating it yields CASSLQELAGDYEQYF.